Sequencing of this TCR beta chain was carried out in a study of blood T cell repertoires in COVID-19. TCRdb's table, derived via immunoSEQ multiplex PCR, lists solely in-frame clones and lacks some. In the table there are roughly 250,000 clones, more than 75% of which are singletons. The V gene's germline CDR1 is SEHNR and CDR2 FQNEAQ (reference sequence). V was clipped by 5 bases and J by 5 bases, with 21 bases between them. This CDR3 has 16 residues. The specimen sequenced was PBMCs or T cells enriched from blood (not recorded which). This receptor was obtained from a woman in her 50s who had recovered from COVID-19. J is TRBJ2-5 and V is TRBV7-9; tentatively, D is TRBD2 (5 bases). The CDR3 loop reads CASSLIGSGWAETQYF. For the CDR3, the DNA is TGTGCCAGCAGCCTTATTGGGTCGGGATGGGCCGAGACCCAGTACTTC.